Listed below are T cell receptor beta chains from one sample, sequenced in a study of blood T cell repertoires in COVID-19. Produced via immunoSEQ multiplex PCR; TCRdb's table is partial and in-frame only. The profile shows 180,000 or so clones, nearly 80% of them singletons. Input material: PBMCs or T cells enriched from blood (not recorded which). All receptors come from a man aged 55 to 70 who had been exposed to COVID-19. Each CDR3 is given without its conserved first and last residue. A D gene is named only where the DNA matches it firmly. Some rows have no size entry. The others give once, few or many, or a class for an expanded clone.

v_call: TRBV15
clone_size: few
d_call: .
j_call: TRBJ2-2
cdr3_aa: ATSRGIKRNQNTGELF

v_call: TRBV6-5
clone_size: few
d_call: TRBD1
j_call: TRBJ2-2
cdr3_aa: ASSKGQGNGELF

v_call: TRBV27
clone_size: .
d_call: .
j_call: TRBJ1-2
cdr3_aa: ASSLSRVSYGYT

v_call: TRBV7-2
clone_size: .
d_call: TRBD1
j_call: TRBJ1-2
cdr3_aa: ASSPASGQVYGYT

v_call: TRBV5-1
clone_size: .
d_call: TRBD1
j_call: TRBJ2-3
cdr3_aa: ASSLVTGRGDTQY

v_call: TRBV5-6
clone_size: few
d_call: TRBD2
j_call: TRBJ2-1
cdr3_aa: ASSPDLLAGGPVEQF

v_call: TRBV4-1
clone_size: .
d_call: .
j_call: TRBJ2-3
cdr3_aa: ASSQDPVDTQY

v_call: TRBV5-5
clone_size: .
d_call: .
j_call: TRBJ2-7
cdr3_aa: ASSPGGQNEQY

v_call: TRBV27
clone_size: .
d_call: .
j_call: TRBJ1-5
cdr3_aa: ASRIWGGPGQPQH

v_call: TRBV12-3/TRBV12-4
clone_size: few
d_call: .
j_call: TRBJ2-3
cdr3_aa: ASSLAPSDTQY

v_call: TRBV7-2
clone_size: .
d_call: TRBD2
j_call: TRBJ2-4
cdr3_aa: ASSLGGLAVAKNIQY

v_call: TRBV24-1
clone_size: .
d_call: .
j_call: TRBJ2-7
cdr3_aa: ATSDSRSYEQY

v_call: TRBV5-4
clone_size: .
d_call: .
j_call: TRBJ2-2
cdr3_aa: ASSPPRGTGELF

v_call: TRBV7-3
clone_size: .
d_call: TRBD2
j_call: TRBJ2-3
cdr3_aa: ASSQQPGLNTDTQY

v_call: TRBV27
clone_size: .
d_call: .
j_call: TRBJ1-2
cdr3_aa: ASSSVSLPYGYT

v_call: TRBV27
clone_size: .
d_call: TRBD2
j_call: TRBJ2-1
cdr3_aa: ASSLFRLAHNEQF

v_call: TRBV28
clone_size: .
d_call: .
j_call: TRBJ1-1
cdr3_aa: AAGPGVREAF

v_call: TRBV27
clone_size: .
d_call: TRBD1
j_call: TRBJ1-1
cdr3_aa: ASRPSDRDQAEAF

v_call: TRBV29-1
clone_size: .
d_call: TRBD2
j_call: TRBJ2-7
cdr3_aa: SVEVPSGKTYEQY

v_call: TRBV11-2
clone_size: .
d_call: TRBD2
j_call: TRBJ2-3
cdr3_aa: ASSLVAGAADTQY

v_call: TRBV28
clone_size: .
d_call: .
j_call: TRBJ2-5
cdr3_aa: ASSPRTGQETQY

v_call: TRBV28
clone_size: .
d_call: TRBD1
j_call: TRBJ1-2
cdr3_aa: ASSRPGTAIHRYGYT

v_call: TRBV5-6
clone_size: few
d_call: TRBD2
j_call: TRBJ2-1
cdr3_aa: ASSTGLAGEPEQF

v_call: TRBV9
clone_size: .
d_call: .
j_call: TRBJ2-5
cdr3_aa: ASSVGTDLYQETQY

v_call: TRBV6-5
clone_size: .
d_call: .
j_call: TRBJ1-3
cdr3_aa: ASSDGGVAGNTIY

v_call: TRBV7-9
clone_size: .
d_call: TRBD1
j_call: TRBJ1-2
cdr3_aa: ASIRPGQVYGYT

v_call: TRBV4-1
clone_size: .
d_call: .
j_call: TRBJ2-1
cdr3_aa: ASSHPTGSSYNEQF

v_call: TRBV5-1
clone_size: .
d_call: TRBD2
j_call: TRBJ2-3
cdr3_aa: ASSLDGLAADTQY

v_call: TRBV5-4
clone_size: .
d_call: TRBD2
j_call: TRBJ2-7
cdr3_aa: ASSLASGTTYEQY

v_call: TRBV11-2
clone_size: few
d_call: .
j_call: TRBJ1-6
cdr3_aa: ASSSYREGSPLH

v_call: TRBV3-1/TRBV3-2
clone_size: few
d_call: .
j_call: TRBJ1-1
cdr3_aa: ASSQDWPNTEAF

v_call: TRBV30
clone_size: many
d_call: .
j_call: TRBJ1-4
cdr3_aa: AWSGRSATNEKLF

v_call: TRBV7-9
clone_size: .
d_call: TRBD1
j_call: TRBJ1-1
cdr3_aa: ASSLGTVYTEAF

v_call: TRBV19
clone_size: .
d_call: TRBD1
j_call: TRBJ1-5
cdr3_aa: ASRQGNSNQPQH

v_call: TRBV29-1
clone_size: .
d_call: .
j_call: TRBJ1-2
cdr3_aa: SVAPSEGGGYT

v_call: TRBV24-1
clone_size: .
d_call: .
j_call: TRBJ2-5
cdr3_aa: ATSDNRDGAETQY

v_call: TRBV27
clone_size: .
d_call: TRBD1
j_call: TRBJ2-5
cdr3_aa: ASRPGQGAQETQY

v_call: TRBV5-8
clone_size: .
d_call: TRBD2
j_call: TRBJ2-1
cdr3_aa: ASSTQGLAPSNGQF

v_call: TRBV29-1
clone_size: .
d_call: .
j_call: TRBJ1-4
cdr3_aa: SVLEWEKLF

v_call: TRBV5-6
clone_size: .
d_call: .
j_call: TRBJ2-1
cdr3_aa: ASSLGLPNEQF

v_call: TRBV27
clone_size: .
d_call: .
j_call: TRBJ1-1
cdr3_aa: ASSASPGMNTEAF

v_call: TRBV7-8
clone_size: .
d_call: TRBD2
j_call: TRBJ2-1
cdr3_aa: ASSPHLAGGGGEQF

v_call: TRBV5-1
clone_size: .
d_call: TRBD1
j_call: TRBJ1-4
cdr3_aa: ASSPGQGNNEKLF

v_call: TRBV29-1
clone_size: .
d_call: .
j_call: TRBJ1-3
cdr3_aa: SVVASVGNTIY

v_call: TRBV6-5
clone_size: once
d_call: TRBD2
j_call: TRBJ2-1
cdr3_aa: ASSPLAGVSEQF

v_call: TRBV12-5
clone_size: .
d_call: .
j_call: TRBJ2-2
cdr3_aa: ASGLVQGDTGELF

v_call: TRBV3-1/TRBV3-2
clone_size: .
d_call: .
j_call: TRBJ1-5
cdr3_aa: ASSQVRAGQPQH

v_call: TRBV15
clone_size: .
d_call: TRBD2
j_call: TRBJ2-5
cdr3_aa: ATSNGRARETQY

v_call: TRBV11-3
clone_size: few
d_call: .
j_call: TRBJ2-2
cdr3_aa: ASSFPGSGDTGELF

v_call: TRBV19
clone_size: few
d_call: TRBD1
j_call: TRBJ1-4
cdr3_aa: ASSNLVTGGGEKLF

v_call: TRBV5-1
clone_size: .
d_call: .
j_call: TRBJ1-5
cdr3_aa: ASSLAEGQPQH

v_call: TRBV11-3
clone_size: .
d_call: TRBD1
j_call: TRBJ2-7
cdr3_aa: ASSSTGVSYEQY

v_call: TRBV9
clone_size: .
d_call: TRBD2
j_call: TRBJ2-3
cdr3_aa: ASSVGLAGFNLRADTQY